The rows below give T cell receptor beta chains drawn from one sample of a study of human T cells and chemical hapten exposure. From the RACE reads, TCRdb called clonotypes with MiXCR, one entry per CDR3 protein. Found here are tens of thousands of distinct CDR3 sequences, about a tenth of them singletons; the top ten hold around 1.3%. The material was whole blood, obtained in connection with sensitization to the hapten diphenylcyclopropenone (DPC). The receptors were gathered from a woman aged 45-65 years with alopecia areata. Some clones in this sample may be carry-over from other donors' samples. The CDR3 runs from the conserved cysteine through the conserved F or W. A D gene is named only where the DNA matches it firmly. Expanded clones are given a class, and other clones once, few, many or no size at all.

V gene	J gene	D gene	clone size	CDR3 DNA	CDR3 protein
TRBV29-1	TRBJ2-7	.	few	TGCAGCGCCGGGCCCGACAGGAGAGAGCAGTACTTC	CSAGPDRREQYF
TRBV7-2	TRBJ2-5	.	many	TGTGCCAGCAGTAGGGACATTTCGTACCAAGAGACCCAGTACTTC	CASSRDISYQETQYF
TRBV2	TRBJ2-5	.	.	TGTGCCAGCAGTCCCCTCCGGGGACAACAAGAGACCCAGTACTTC	CASSPLRGQQETQYF
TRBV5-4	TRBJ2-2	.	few	TGTGCCAGCAGCTTGGCAGGGGCTGTGTCCGGGGAGCTGTTTTTT	CASSLAGAVSGELFF
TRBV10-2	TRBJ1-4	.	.	TGCGCCAGCAGTCCTTTGGGGGAAAAACTGTTTTTT	CASSPLGEKLFF
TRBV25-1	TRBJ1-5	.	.	TGTGCCAGCAGTGAATACAGGGGAGATGGCAATCAGCCCCAGCATTTT	CASSEYRGDGNQPQHF
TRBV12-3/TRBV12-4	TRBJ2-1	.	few	TGTGCCAGCAGTACCCTTGTGGAGTTGGGTGAGCAGTTCTTC	CASSTLVELGEQFF
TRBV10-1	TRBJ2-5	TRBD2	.	TGCGCCAGCAGTGAGTGGACTAGCGGGATGGAGACCCAGTACTTC	CASSEWTSGMETQYF
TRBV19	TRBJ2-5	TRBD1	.	TGTGCCAGTAGTATAGATATCGGGACAGTGGAGACCCAGTACTTC	CASSIDIGTVETQYF
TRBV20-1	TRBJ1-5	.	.	TGCAGTGCCAAAGGGGGAGGTCAGCCCCAGCATTTT	CSAKGGGQPQHF
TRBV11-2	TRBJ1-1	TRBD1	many	TGTGCCAGCAGCTTAGAAGGACAGGGGATCACTGAAGCTTTCTTT	CASSLEGQGITEAFF
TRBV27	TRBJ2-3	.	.	TGTGCCAGCAGTTTACCCGAGGGGGCGGGAGCTTTTCATACGCAGTATTTT	CASSLPEGAGAFHTQYF
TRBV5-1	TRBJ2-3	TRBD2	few	TGCGCCAGCAGCAGGGGACTAGCGGGAGGGCCGAGCACAGATACGCAGTATTTT	CASSRGLAGGPSTDTQYF
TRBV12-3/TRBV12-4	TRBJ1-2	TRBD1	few	TGTGCCAGCAGGCGTACAGGGGGCGAGGGTGGCTACACCTTC	CASRRTGGEGGYTF
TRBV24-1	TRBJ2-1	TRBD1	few	TGTGCCACCAGTGACCCGCAGGGGGTCGAGGTGCGAAATGAGCAGTTCTTC	CATSDPQGVEVRNEQFF
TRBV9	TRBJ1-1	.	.	TGTGCCAGCAGCGTAGAGCCGGCCGTGAACACTGAAGCTTTCTTT	CASSVEPAVNTEAFF
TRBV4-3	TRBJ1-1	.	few	TGCGCCAGCAGCCCACCCGGGGCCCCGAACACTGAAGCTTTCTTT	CASSPPGAPNTEAFF
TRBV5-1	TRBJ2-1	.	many	TGCGCCAGCAGCTTGAATTTGGACAATGAGCAGTTCTTC	CASSLNLDNEQFF
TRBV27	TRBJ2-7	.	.	TGTGCCAGCAGTCCGGTCTTTGCGGGAAGCTCCTACGAGCAGTACTTC	CASSPVFAGSSYEQYF